This T cell receptor beta chain was obtained from a study of graft-versus-host responses after intestinal transplantation. Regarding the study as a whole: High graft-versus-host to host-versus-graft clonal ratios were found in allografts of patients who had graft-donor T cell macrochimerism.

The CDR3 has 17 residues. The junction had 16 bases not matched to a gene; V was cut back by 1 base and J by 7 bases. CDR1 and CDR2 (germline): SQVTM, ANQGSEA. In regard to this clone: No antigen is known for it.

Using immunoSEQ multiplex PCR, the repertoire was profiled, and TCRdb retains in-frame clones only, with some absent. The sample carries more than 100,000 clones, about 93% recorded once. This TCR came from a human donor who received an intestinal transplant. Sequencing was performed on unstimulated CD4+ T cells sorted from spleen or lymph node cells, taken before intestinal transplant. The chain recombines TRBV29-1 with TRBJ2-7; the match to TRBD2 covers 10 bases. Written as DNA, the CDR3 is TGCAGCGTTGAAGCACAATTAGCGGGAGGATCGGTAAGGGAGCAGTACTTC. Translating it yields CSVEAQLAGGSVREQYF.